This T cell receptor beta chain emerged from a study of T cells in Graves' hyperthyroidism and ophthalmopathy. About this clonotype itself: Its antigen remains unknown.

Notes on the study in general: Peripheral blood also featured most of the thyroid clonotypes expanded above 0.001. Ophthalmopathy and stable hyperthyroidism were told apart by a 13 V-J model.

The V segment lost 4 bases and the J segment 4 bases; nucleotides outside the gene matches: 9. CDR3 length: 15 residues. The germline V gene has CDR1 MGHDK and CDR2 SYGVNS. Authors of the study amplified TCR beta CDR3 regions from RNA transcripts. HTBI primers were the set used in a first-round RT-PCR of the TCR CDR3. TCRdb reprocessed the multiplex PCR reads via MiXCR and lists one record per CDR3 protein. The sample yields approximately 510,000 distinct CDR3 sequences, approximately 48% seen once. Lactation, pregnancy, other autoimmune disease or uncontrolled infection excluded patients. Diagnoses were established using clinical symptoms, serum thyroxine and TRAb, thyroid ultrasound and orbital computed tomography.

The sample was peripheral blood or thyroid tissue (not recorded which). This chain links TRBV25-1 with TRBJ1-2; 7 nucleotides align to TRBD1. The receptor was derived from an adult woman with Graves' disease, either hyperthyroidism or ophthalmopathy (not recorded which). This chain's CDR3 is CASSVPTGIPYGYTF. The CDR3 bases are TGTGCCAGCAGTGTCCCGACAGGGATACCCTATGGCTACACCTTC.